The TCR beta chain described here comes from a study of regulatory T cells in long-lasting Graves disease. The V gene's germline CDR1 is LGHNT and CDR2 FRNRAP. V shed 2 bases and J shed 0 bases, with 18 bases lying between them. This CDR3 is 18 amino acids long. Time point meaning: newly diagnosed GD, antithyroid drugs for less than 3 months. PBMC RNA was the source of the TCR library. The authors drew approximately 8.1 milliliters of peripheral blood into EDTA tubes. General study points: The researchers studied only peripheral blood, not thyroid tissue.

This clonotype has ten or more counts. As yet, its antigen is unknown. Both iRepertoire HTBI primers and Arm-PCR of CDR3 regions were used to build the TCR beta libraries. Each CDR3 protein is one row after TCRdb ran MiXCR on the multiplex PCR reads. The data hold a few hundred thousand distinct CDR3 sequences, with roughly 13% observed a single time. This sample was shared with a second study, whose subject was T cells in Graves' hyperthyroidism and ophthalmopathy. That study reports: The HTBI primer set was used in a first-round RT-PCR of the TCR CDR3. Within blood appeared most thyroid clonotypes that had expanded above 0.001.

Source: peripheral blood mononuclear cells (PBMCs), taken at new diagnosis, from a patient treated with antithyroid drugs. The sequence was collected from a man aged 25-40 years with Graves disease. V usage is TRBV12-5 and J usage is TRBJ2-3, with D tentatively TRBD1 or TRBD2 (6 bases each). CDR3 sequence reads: CASGLSGRTEPSTDTQYF. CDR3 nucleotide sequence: TGTGCTAGTGGTTTGAGTGGGAGGACAGAGCCTAGCACAGATACGCAGTATTTT.